This T cell receptor (beta chain) was identified in a study of blood T cells in healthy people across ages. Samples had at least 7 million PBMCs isolated from them. This clonotype was detected only a few times. Primers used in a second PCR of about 6 to 11 cycles were a sample-barcoded 5' primer and a J-beta primer mix. TCRdb reanalysed the 5' RACE reads using MiXCR and keeps one entry per CDR3 protein. There are about 1.1 million distinct CDR3 sequences in the sample; roughly two fifths occur only once, and under 15% lies in the top ten. The germline V gene encodes CDR1 SGHTA and CDR2 FQGNSA. The CDR3 contains 15 residues. Trimming cost V 4 bases and J 8 bases; bases outside gene matches: 9.

Sequencing input: blood. The source is a man aged 18-30 years in good health. The J gene is TRBJ2-1, the V gene TRBV7-2; 9 nucleotides agree with TRBD1. The CDR3 DNA reads as TGTGCCAGCAGCTCCCCTACAGGGGGCAAGGATGAGCAGTTCTTC. It specifies CASSSPTGGKDEQFF.